Here is one T cell receptor beta chain with its context. Its cognate antigen is unknown. This CDR3 has 12 residues. CDR1 is MDHEN and CDR2 is SYDVKM in the germline V gene. V shed 8 bases and J shed 4 bases, with 10 bases lying between them. The sample belongs to a study of T-cell memory formation after mild COVID-19. Study conclusions and caveats: Researchers could not confirm that second-wave clones peaking on day 37 targeted SARS-CoV-2.

Constant-segment-primed 5'RACE gave TCR alpha and TCR beta cDNA libraries with sample barcodes and UMIs. One entry per CDR3 protein, called by TCRdb with MiXCR from the 5' RACE reads. The data show hundreds of thousands of distinct CDR3 sequences, approximately 15% seen once. Sequences were obtained from PBMCs or a T cell subset sorted from them (not recorded which). The chain is built from TRBV28 and TRBJ2-3; D is undetermined. The receptor's source is a man aged 18 to 35 who had mild COVID-19 (a few samples of this study predate the infection). Cell type and time point are not known. This chain's CDR3 is CASRSEPDTQYF. The CDR3 region has the DNA TGTGCCAGCCGTTCGGAACCAGATACGCAGTATTTT.